Shown below are 6 T cell receptor beta chains from a single sample sequenced in a study of blood T cell repertoires in COVID-19. Sequenced by immunoSEQ multiplex PCR; TCRdb stores in-frame clones only, minus some. The sample has fewer than 150,000 clones; 75% to 90% are singletons. Input material: peripheral blood. These receptors originate from a woman in her forties or fifties with acute or convalescent COVID-19.

The CDR3 sequence is CATREGWTGELFF. The CDR3 DNA reads as TGTGCCACCAGAGAGGGTTGGACCGGGGAGCTGTTTTTT. This chain links TRBV24-1 with TRBJ2-2, with D possibly being TRBD2 (5 bases). V gave up 7 bases and J gave up 5 bases, with 10 bases separating them. Germline-derived CDR1 and CDR2 are KGHDR and SFDVKD. The CDR3 contains 13 residues.

The chain combines TRBV30 with TRBJ1-2; D gene unclear. Germline-derived CDR1 and CDR2 are GTSNPN and SVGIG (reference sequence). This CDR3 has 13 residues. The germline V and J ends were trimmed by 5 bases and 7 bases, with 17 bases remaining between them. The CDR3: CAWEEGLEGGYTF. The CDR3 bases are TGTGCCTGGGAAGAAGGACTCGAGGGTGGCTACACCTTC. Using reference TRBV30 and TRBJ1-2 for the parts outside the CDR3, the full variable domain is SQTIHQWPATLVQPVGSPLSLECTVEGTSNPNLYWYRQAAGRGLQLLFYSVGIGQISSEVPQNLSASRPQDRQFILSSKKLLLSDSGFYLCAWEEGLEGGYTFGSGTRLTVV.

A single count supports this clone. The chain couples TRBV27 to TRBJ2-1; 12 bases align to TRBD2. After removal of 5 bases from V and 8 bases from J, the junction contained 10 bases not matched to a gene. Per germline, CDR1 MNHEY and CDR2 SMNVEV (reference sequence). The CDR3 is made up of 16 amino acids. CDR3 in amino acids: CASSTLGLAGSDEQFF. The CDR3 nucleotides read TGTGCCAGCAGTACCTTAGGACTAGCGGGATCGGATGAGCAGTTCTTC.

A single count supports this clone. This rearrangement joins TRBV3-1 (or the pseudogene TRBV3-2) to TRBJ1-5; D perhaps matches TRBD1 (5 bases). CDR1 LGHDT and CDR2 YNNKEL come from the germline V gene (reference sequence). Trimming took 4 bases from V and 7 from J, leaving 11 bases between them. The CDR3 is made up of 13 amino acids. CDR3 sequence reads: CASSPRGGQPQHF. The CDR3, as DNA: TGTGCCAGCAGCCCCCGGGGGGGGCAGCCCCAGCATTTT.

The chain carries TRBV9 and TRBJ2-1; the D gene is possibly TRBD2 (6 bases). This CDR3 has 16 amino acids. Germline-derived CDR1 and CDR2 are SGDLS and YYNGEE. V lost 3 bases to trimming and J lost 6 bases, with 19 bases between them. CDR3 DNA: TGTGCCAGCAGCGGCGGGTCTTTTCAGGGAGGCAATGAGCAGTTCTTC. Protein sequence: CASSGGSFQGGNEQFF.

J is TRBJ1-3 and V is TRBV6-6; possibly TRBD1 for D (5 bases). V lost 5 bases and J lost 0, with 20 bases in between. There are 18 residues in the CDR3. Germline V CDR1 and CDR2: MNHNY, SVGAGI (reference sequence). Written as DNA, the CDR3 is TGTGCCAGCAGTCCCAACCCCGGGGGACCAATCTCTGGAAACACCATATATTTT. It translates to CASSPNPGGPISGNTIYF.